The rows below give T cell receptor beta chains drawn from one sample of a study of blood T cell repertoires in COVID-19. Sequenced by immunoSEQ multiplex PCR; TCRdb stores in-frame clones only, minus some. This table holds 150,000 to 200,000 clones, less than 90% found once. The specimen sequenced was PBMCs or T cells enriched from blood (not recorded which). The receptors originated from a woman aged 45 to 65 who had recovered from COVID-19. CDR3s include the opening cysteine and the closing phenylalanine or tryptophan. The D gene is left open where the match is weak.

CDR3 length | J gene | V gene | D gene | CDR3 DNA | CDR3 protein
17 | TRBJ2-7 | TRBV10-2 | TRBD1 | TGCGCCAGCAGTGAAGGAGAGGGGGCGCGGTCTTACTACGAGCAGTACTTC | CASSEGEGARSYYEQYF
18 | TRBJ2-1 | TRBV3-1/TRBV3-2 | NA | TGTGCCAGCAGCCAAGTCGGTAGGCCAGGGGGGCCCTACAATGAGCAGTTCTTC | CASSQVGRPGGPYNEQFF
16 | TRBJ2-1 | TRBV10-3 | TRBD2 | TGTGCCATCAGTGAGACTGGAACTAGCGGGAGTTATGAGCAGTTCTTC | CAISETGTSGSYEQFF
19 | TRBJ2-1 | TRBV28 | TRBD1 | TGTGCCAGCAGTAGATTGACCAGGGGGCAGCGAAGCTCCTACAATGAGCAGTTCTTC | CASSRLTRGQRSSYNEQFF
15 | TRBJ1-5 | TRBV18 | NA | TGTGCCAGCTCACCATCCCCAAATAGCAATCAGCCCCAGCATTTT | CASSPSPNSNQPQHF
15 | TRBJ1-3 | TRBV18 | NA | TGTGCCAGCTCAACGGGGAGGGCCTCTGGAAACACCATATATTTT | CASSTGRASGNTIYF
13 | TRBJ1-1 | TRBV7-3 | NA | TGTGCCAGCAGCCTGGACCCTCAGGGGCACGCTTTCTTT | CASSLDPQGHAFF
15 | TRBJ2-7 | TRBV7-9 | TRBD2 | TGTGCCAGCAGCTTAGGGGCTAGCGGAACCTACGAGCAGTACTTC | CASSLGASGTYEQYF
14 | TRBJ2-3 | TRBV9 | TRBD2 | TGTGCCAGCAGCGTTAGCGGGAGCACAGATACGCAGTATTTT | CASSVSGSTDTQYF
14 | TRBJ1-4 | TRBV4-3 | TRBD1 | TGCGCCAGCAGCCAACACAGGGGGAGTGAAAAACTGTTTTTT | CASSQHRGSEKLFF
13 | TRBJ1-1 | TRBV6-5 | NA | TGTGCCAGCAGTTCTCGGGGGGGGACTGAAGCTTTCTTT | CASSSRGGTEAFF